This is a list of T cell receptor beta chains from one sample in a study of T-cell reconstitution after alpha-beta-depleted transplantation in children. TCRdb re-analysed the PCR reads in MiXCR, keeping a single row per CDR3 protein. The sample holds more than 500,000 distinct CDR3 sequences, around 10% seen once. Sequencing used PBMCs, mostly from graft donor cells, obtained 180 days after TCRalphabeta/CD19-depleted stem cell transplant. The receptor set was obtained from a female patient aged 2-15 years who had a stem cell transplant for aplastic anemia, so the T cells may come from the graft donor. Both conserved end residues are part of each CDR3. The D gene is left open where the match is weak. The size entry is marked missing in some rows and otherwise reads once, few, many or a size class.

CATSDLGDEQFF,TGTGCCACCAGTGACTTGGGGGATGAGCAGTTCTTC,.,TRBJ2-1,TRBV24-1,.,12
CATSRDVSPGGPITDTQYF,TGTGCCACCAGCAGAGATGTTTCCCCGGGGGGGCCGATCACAGATACGCAGTATTTT,TRBD2,TRBJ2-3,TRBV15,few,19
CASSLPRREQAKNIQYF,TGTGCCAGCAGCCTCCCGAGGCGGGAACAAGCCAAAAACATTCAGTACTTC,.,TRBJ2-4,TRBV7-2,.,17
CASSLGQGPALTYEQYF,TGTGCCAGCAGTTTAGGACAGGGGCCCGCTTTGACCTACGAGCAGTACTTC,TRBD1,TRBJ2-7,TRBV12-3/TRBV12-4,few,17
CSASSAGRDGYTF,TGCAGTGCTAGCTCGGCGGGAAGAGATGGCTACACCTTC,.,TRBJ1-2,TRBV20-1,few,13
CASSIRGAGTGFHEQFF,TGTGCCAGCAGTATCCGCGGGGCAGGCACCGGTTTCCATGAGCAGTTCTTC,.,TRBJ2-1,TRBV28,.,17
CATGQGVSEAFF,TGTGCCACGGGACAGGGAGTATCTGAAGCTTTCTTT,TRBD1,TRBJ1-1,TRBV27,few,12
CASSRGTVSDTEAFF,TGTGCCAGCAGTCGCGGGACGGTATCGGACACTGAAGCTTTCTTT,.,TRBJ1-1,TRBV6-2/TRBV6-3,.,15
CSARRGTGSTDTQYF,TGCAGTGCTAGACGTGGGACAGGAAGCACAGATACGCAGTATTTT,TRBD1,TRBJ2-3,TRBV20-1,many,15
CASSFPGQGAGEAFF,TGTGCCAGCAGTTTCCCGGGACAGGGGGCCGGTGAAGCTTTCTTT,TRBD1,TRBJ1-1,TRBV12-3/TRBV12-4,many,15
CASSLKLGAGGPSSTYYEQYF,TGTGCCAGCAGTTTAAAGCTGGGGGCGGGAGGGCCTTCCTCTACCTACTACGAGCAGTACTTC,TRBD2,TRBJ2-7,TRBV28,few,21
CSAPRQGSYNEQFF,TGCAGTGCCCCTCGACAGGGCTCCTACAATGAGCAGTTCTTC,TRBD1,TRBJ2-1,TRBV20-1,few,14
CASSLTSGLYNEKLFF,TGTGCCAGTAGTCTAACCTCGGGACTCTATAATGAAAAACTGTTTTTT,.,TRBJ1-4,TRBV19,few,16
CASTLTHPHTEAFF,TGTGCCAGCACCCTGACTCACCCACACACTGAAGCTTTCTTT,.,TRBJ1-1,TRBV12-3/TRBV12-4,.,14
CASSLGDRDYTEAFF,TGTGCCAGCAGTTTAGGGGACAGGGACTACACTGAAGCTTTCTTT,TRBD1,TRBJ1-1,TRBV27,few,15
CASSRAWTSYNEQFF,TGTGCCAGCAGCCGCGCCTGGACATCCTACAATGAGCAGTTCTTC,.,TRBJ2-1,TRBV11-2,.,15
CASSSRRTYNEQFF,TGTGCCAGCAGCTCCCGGAGGACCTACAATGAGCAGTTCTTC,.,TRBJ2-1,TRBV7-8,.,14
CSVVGDSPLTGELFF,TGCAGCGTTGTAGGGGACTCTCCGCTCACCGGGGAGCTGTTTTTT,.,TRBJ2-2,TRBV29-1,few,15
CASSPDRLGSGANVLTF,TGTGCCAGCAGCCCGGACAGGCTGGGCTCTGGGGCCAACGTCCTGACTTTC,TRBD1,TRBJ2-6,TRBV12-3/TRBV12-4,.,17
CASSSPSLISEQFF,TGTGCCAGCAGTTCGCCTAGCTTAATCAGCGAGCAGTTCTTC,.,TRBJ2-1,TRBV6-5,.,14
CASSPNYRATNEKLFF,TGTGCCAGTAGTCCCAACTACAGAGCAACTAATGAAAAACTGTTTTTT,.,TRBJ1-4,TRBV19,.,16
CASSSQAAETQYF,TGTGCCAGCAGCTCTCAGGCGGCGGAGACCCAGTACTTC,.,TRBJ2-5,TRBV7-2,.,13
CASTLRPTGNSPLHF,TGTGCCAGCACCCTCCGCCCCACGGGTAATTCACCCCTCCACTTT,.,TRBJ1-6,TRBV12-3/TRBV12-4,few,15
CSNRASPNEQFF,TGCAGTAACCGAGCCTCCCCGAATGAGCAGTTCTTC,.,TRBJ2-1,TRBV20-1,.,12
CASSQTWTGKGNTIYF,TGTGCCAGCAGCCAAACCTGGACAGGGAAGGGAAACACCATATATTTT,TRBD1,TRBJ1-3,TRBV3-1,few,16
CSARDNSPTNWGKQFF,TGCAGTGCTAGAGATAATTCGCCTACCAACTGGGGGAAGCAGTTCTTC,.,TRBJ2-1,TRBV20-1,.,16
CATSDRTREFSTDTQYF,TGTGCCACCAGTGATCGAACCAGGGAGTTTAGCACAGATACGCAGTATTTT,.,TRBJ2-3,TRBV24-1,few,17
CSVVGPAAERSHGYTF,TGCAGCGTTGTGGGGCCGGCTGCAGAACGGTCTCATGGCTACACCTTC,.,TRBJ1-2,TRBV29-1,few,16
CASSIVGDFGRIRNEQFF,TGTGCCAGTAGTATAGTGGGGGATTTCGGGAGAATTCGGAATGAGCAGTTCTTC,.,TRBJ2-1,TRBV19,few,18
CASSFSGRTHEQFF,TGTGCCAGCAGCTTTAGCGGGAGGACCCATGAGCAGTTCTTC,TRBD2,TRBJ2-1,TRBV7-9,few,14
CASSFPGLASCPHTQYF,TGTGCCAGCAGCTTTCCGGGACTAGCGTCATGCCCCCATACGCAGTATTTT,TRBD2,TRBJ2-3,TRBV7-8,few,17
CASSLGRGELFF,TGCGCCAGCAGCTTGGGGCGCGGGGAGCTGTTTTTT,.,TRBJ2-2,TRBV5-1,many,12
CASSFPQDFYTGELFF,TGTGCCAGCAGTTTCCCCCAGGACTTTTACACCGGGGAGCTGTTTTTT,.,TRBJ2-2,TRBV6-2/TRBV6-3,.,16
CASSLVDSTDTQYF,TGTGCCAGCAGCTTGGTGGACAGCACAGATACGCAGTATTTT,.,TRBJ2-3,TRBV5-6,.,14
CASSLGGFSTEAFF,TGTGCCAGCAGCTTAGGAGGGTTTAGCACTGAAGCTTTCTTT,.,TRBJ1-1,TRBV7-9,.,14
CASRPSGGNNEQFF,TGTGCCAGCAGGCCCTCGGGAGGTAACAATGAGCAGTTCTTC,TRBD2,TRBJ2-1,TRBV6-5,many,14
CASSQQGYGANVLTF,TGTGCCAGCTCACAGCAGGGTTACGGGGCCAACGTCCTGACTTTC,.,TRBJ2-6,TRBV18,few,15
CAWSVQELAGANEQFF,TGTGCCTGGAGTGTACAGGAACTAGCGGGAGCCAATGAGCAGTTCTTC,TRBD2,TRBJ2-1,TRBV30,few,16
CASSGEWTSGRQYF,TGTGCCAGCAGCGGGGAGTGGACTAGTGGTCGGCAGTACTTC,TRBD2,TRBJ2-7,TRBV12-3/TRBV12-4,few,14
CASSLEHGLNTEAFF,TGTGCCAGCAGCTTAGAACACGGATTGAACACTGAAGCTTTCTTT,.,TRBJ1-1,TRBV7-9,few,15
CASSEGGSGELFF,TGTGCCAGCAGTGAAGGGGGATCCGGGGAGCTGTTTTTT,.,TRBJ2-2,TRBV2,.,13
CATSTPGTDTQYF,TGTGCCACCAGCACTCCCGGCACAGATACGCAGTATTTT,.,TRBJ2-3,TRBV15,.,13
CSVAPSQFF,TGCAGCGTTGCCCCCTCGCAGTTCTTC,.,TRBJ2-1,TRBV29-1,.,9
CASSFPGLAGAYEQYF,TGTGCCAGCAGTTTCCCGGGACTAGCGGGGGCATACGAGCAGTACTTC,TRBD2,TRBJ2-7,TRBV28,many,16
CASSLVANEQFF,TGTGCCAGCAGCTTAGTAGCGAATGAGCAGTTCTTC,.,TRBJ2-1,TRBV7-3,many,12
CASSLFGRGRGETQYF,TGTGCCAGCAGTTTATTTGGCAGGGGGCGTGGGGAGACCCAGTACTTC,TRBD1,TRBJ2-5,TRBV28,.,16
CASSSNSVGGQYF,TGTGCCAGCAGCAGCAATTCAGTGGGCGGGCAGTACTTC,.,TRBJ2-7,TRBV5-4,once,13
CASSQQGLSNYGYTF,TGCGCCAGCAGCCAACAGGGATTATCTAACTATGGCTACACCTTC,.,TRBJ1-2,TRBV5-1,.,15
CASSESGDEKLFF,TGCGCCAGCAGTGAATCCGGGGATGAAAAACTGTTTTTT,.,TRBJ1-4,TRBV10-1,few,13
CASSLFSQPNTGELFF,TGTGCCAGCAGCTTATTCTCCCAACCGAACACCGGGGAGCTGTTTTTT,.,TRBJ2-2,TRBV7-2,.,16